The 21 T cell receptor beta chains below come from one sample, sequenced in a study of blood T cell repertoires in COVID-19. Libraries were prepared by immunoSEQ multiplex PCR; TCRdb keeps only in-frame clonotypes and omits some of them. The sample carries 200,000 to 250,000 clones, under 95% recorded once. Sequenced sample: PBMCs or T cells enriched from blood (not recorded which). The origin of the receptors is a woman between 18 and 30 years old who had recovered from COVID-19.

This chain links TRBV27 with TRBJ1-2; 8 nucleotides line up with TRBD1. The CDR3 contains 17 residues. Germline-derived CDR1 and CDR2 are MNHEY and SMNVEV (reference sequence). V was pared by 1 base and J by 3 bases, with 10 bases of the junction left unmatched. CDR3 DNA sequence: TGTGCCAGCAGTTTATATCCCGTACGCAGGGGGCACTATGGCTACACCTTC. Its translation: CASSLYPVRRGHYGYTF.

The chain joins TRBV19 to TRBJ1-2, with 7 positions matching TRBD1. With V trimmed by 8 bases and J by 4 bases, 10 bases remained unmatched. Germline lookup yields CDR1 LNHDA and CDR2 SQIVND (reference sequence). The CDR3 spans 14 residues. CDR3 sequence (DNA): TGTGCCAGTGGCCGACAGGGACACAGCTATGGCTACACCTTC. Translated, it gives CASGRQGHSYGYTF. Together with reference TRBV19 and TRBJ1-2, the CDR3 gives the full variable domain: DGGITQSPKYLFRKEGQNVTLSCEQNLNHDAMYWYRQDPGQGLRLIYYSQIVNDFQKGDIAEGYSVSREKKESFPLTVTSAQKNPTAFYLCASGRQGHSYGYTFGSGTRLTVV.

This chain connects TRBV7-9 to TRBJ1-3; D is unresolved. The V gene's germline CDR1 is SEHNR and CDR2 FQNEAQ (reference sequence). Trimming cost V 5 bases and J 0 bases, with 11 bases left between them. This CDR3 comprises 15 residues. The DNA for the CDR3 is TGTGCCAGCAGCAACGCATGGAGCTCTGGAAACACCATATATTTT. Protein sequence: CASSNAWSSGNTIYF.

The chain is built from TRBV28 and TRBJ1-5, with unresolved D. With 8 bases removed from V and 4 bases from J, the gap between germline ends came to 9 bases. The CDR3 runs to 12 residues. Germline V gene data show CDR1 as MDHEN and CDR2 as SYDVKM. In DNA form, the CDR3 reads TGTGCCAGCCGACACCCGAATCAGCCCCAGCATTTT. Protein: CASRHPNQPQHF.

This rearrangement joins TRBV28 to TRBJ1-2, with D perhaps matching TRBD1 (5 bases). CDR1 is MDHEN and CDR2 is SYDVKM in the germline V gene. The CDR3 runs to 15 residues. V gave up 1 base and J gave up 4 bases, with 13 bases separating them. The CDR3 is CASSLSGQGSYGYTF. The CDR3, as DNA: TGTGCCAGCAGTTTATCCGGGCAGGGCAGCTATGGCTACACCTTC.

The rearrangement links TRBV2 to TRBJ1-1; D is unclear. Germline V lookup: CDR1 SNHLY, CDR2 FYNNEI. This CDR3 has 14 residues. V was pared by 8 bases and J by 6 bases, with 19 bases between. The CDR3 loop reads CASSIRNRGSEAFF. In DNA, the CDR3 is TGTGCCAGCTCGATCCGGAATCGGGGTTCTGAAGCTTTCTTT.

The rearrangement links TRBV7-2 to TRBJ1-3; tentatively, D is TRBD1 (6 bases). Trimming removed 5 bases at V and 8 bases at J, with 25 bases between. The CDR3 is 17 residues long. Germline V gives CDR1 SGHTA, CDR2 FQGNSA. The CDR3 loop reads CASSPRRWDMRVDTIYF. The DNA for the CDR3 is TGTGCCAGCAGCCCCCGTCGGTGGGACATGCGAGTAGACACCATATATTTT.

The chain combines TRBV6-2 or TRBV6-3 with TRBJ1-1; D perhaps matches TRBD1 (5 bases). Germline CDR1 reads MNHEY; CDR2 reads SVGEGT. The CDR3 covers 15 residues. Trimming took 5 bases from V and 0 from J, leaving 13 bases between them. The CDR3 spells CASSADSLMNTEAFF. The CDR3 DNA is TGTGCCAGCAGTGCCGACAGCCTCATGAACACTGAAGCTTTCTTT.

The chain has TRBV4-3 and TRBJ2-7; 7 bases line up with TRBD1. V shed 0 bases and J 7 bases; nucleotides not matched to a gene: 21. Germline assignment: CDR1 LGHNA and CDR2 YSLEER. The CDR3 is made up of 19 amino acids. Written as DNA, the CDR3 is TGCGCCAGCAGCCAAGACCCAGGGAACCCAGGGGGACAGCCTACAGAGCAGTACTTC. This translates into CASSQDPGNPGGQPTEQYF.

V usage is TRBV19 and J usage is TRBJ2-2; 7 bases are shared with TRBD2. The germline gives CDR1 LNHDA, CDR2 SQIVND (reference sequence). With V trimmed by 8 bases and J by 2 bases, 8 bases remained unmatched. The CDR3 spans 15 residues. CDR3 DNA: TGTGCCAGTCCCTGGCTAGCGGATAACACCGGGGAGCTGTTTTTT. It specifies CASPWLADNTGELFF.

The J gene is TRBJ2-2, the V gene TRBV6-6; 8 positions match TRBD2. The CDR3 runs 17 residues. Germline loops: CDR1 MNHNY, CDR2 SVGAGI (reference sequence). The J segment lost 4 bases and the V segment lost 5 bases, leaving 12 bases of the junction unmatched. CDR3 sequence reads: CASSPDRKRESTGELFF. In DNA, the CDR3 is TGTGCCAGCAGTCCCGATAGGAAGCGGGAGAGCACCGGGGAGCTGTTTTTT.

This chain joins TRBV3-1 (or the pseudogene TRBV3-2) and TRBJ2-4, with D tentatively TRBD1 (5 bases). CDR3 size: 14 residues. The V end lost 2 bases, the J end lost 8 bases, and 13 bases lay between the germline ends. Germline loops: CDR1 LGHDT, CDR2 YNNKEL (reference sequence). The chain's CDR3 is CASSQTGKGHIQYF. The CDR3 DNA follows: TGTGCCAGCAGCCAAACAGGTAAAGGGCACATTCAGTACTTC.

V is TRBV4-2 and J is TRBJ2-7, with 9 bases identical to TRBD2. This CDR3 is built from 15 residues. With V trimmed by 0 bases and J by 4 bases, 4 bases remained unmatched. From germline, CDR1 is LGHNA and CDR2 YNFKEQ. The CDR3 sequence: CASSQESGRQYEQYF. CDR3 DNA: TGTGCCAGCAGCCAAGAGAGCGGGAGGCAATACGAGCAGTACTTC.

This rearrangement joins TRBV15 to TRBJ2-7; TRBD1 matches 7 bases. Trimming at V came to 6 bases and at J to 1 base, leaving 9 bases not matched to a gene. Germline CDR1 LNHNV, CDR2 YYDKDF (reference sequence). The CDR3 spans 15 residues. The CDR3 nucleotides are TGTGCCACCAGTCCGAAAAGACAGGGTTCCTACGAGCAGTACTTC. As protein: CATSPKRQGSYEQYF.

The CDR3 protein is CASSLVGGRYNSPLHF. In DNA, the CDR3 is TGTGCCAGCAGCTTAGTGGGGGGAAGGTATAATTCACCCCTCCACTTT. The rearrangement links TRBV7-8 to TRBJ1-6; a possible D gene is TRBD1 (5 bases). Germline CDR1 SGHVS, CDR2 FQNEAQ. The CDR3 is 16 residues long. V was pared by 1 base and J by 4 bases, with 11 bases between.

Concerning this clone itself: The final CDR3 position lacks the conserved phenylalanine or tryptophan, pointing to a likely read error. The CDR3 loop reads CASSLALWRGSSTDTQYL. In DNA form, the CDR3 reads TGTGCCAGCAGCTTAGCGTTATGGCGGGGCTCTAGCACAGATACGCAGTATCTT. The V and J genes are TRBV7-9 and TRBJ2-3; weak D call: TRBD2 (6 bases). Germline values: CDR1 SEHNR, CDR2 FQNEAQ (reference sequence). The V end was cut by 0 bases, the J end by 0 bases, with 16 bases between. This CDR3 is 18 amino acids long.

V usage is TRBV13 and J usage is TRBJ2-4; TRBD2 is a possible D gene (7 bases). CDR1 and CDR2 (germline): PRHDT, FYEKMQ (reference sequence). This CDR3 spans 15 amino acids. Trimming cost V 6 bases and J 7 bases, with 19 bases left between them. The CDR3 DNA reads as TGTGCCAGCAGTCTAACAGGGCGGGGGAGCAACATTCAGTACTTC. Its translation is CASSLTGRGSNIQYF.

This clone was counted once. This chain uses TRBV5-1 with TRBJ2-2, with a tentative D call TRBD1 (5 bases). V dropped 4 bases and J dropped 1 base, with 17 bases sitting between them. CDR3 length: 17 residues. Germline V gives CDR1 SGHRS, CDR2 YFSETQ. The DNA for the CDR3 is TGCGCCAGCAGCCCGACCTGGGGCTGGGGGAACACCGGGGAGCTGTTTTTT. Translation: CASSPTWGWGNTGELFF.

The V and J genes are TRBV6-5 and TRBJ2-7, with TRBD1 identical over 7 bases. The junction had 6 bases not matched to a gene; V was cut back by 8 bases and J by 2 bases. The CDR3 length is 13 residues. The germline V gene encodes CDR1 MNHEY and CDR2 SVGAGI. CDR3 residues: CASSQGTAYEQYF. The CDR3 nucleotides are TGTGCCAGCTCCCAGGGGACAGCCTACGAGCAGTACTTC.

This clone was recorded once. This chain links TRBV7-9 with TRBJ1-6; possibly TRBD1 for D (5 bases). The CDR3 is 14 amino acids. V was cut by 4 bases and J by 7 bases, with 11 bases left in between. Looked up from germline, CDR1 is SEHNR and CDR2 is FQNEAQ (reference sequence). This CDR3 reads CASSYDSRNSPLHF. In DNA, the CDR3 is TGTGCCAGCAGCTACGACAGCCGAAATTCACCCCTCCACTTT.

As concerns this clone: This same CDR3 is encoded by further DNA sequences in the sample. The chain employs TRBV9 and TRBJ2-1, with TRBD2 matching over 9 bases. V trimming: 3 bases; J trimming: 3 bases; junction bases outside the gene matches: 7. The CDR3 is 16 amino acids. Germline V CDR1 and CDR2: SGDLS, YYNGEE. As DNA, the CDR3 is TGTGCCAGCAGCGCCCGGCTAGCGGGGAACTACAATGAGCAGTTCTTC. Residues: CASSARLAGNYNEQFF.